Sequencing of this TCR beta chain was carried out in a study of T cell responses to AZD1222 COVID-19 vaccine. The study, taken as a whole, reports: Nearly half of unique spike-specific TCRs reportedly avoided B.1.351 and B.1.1.7 mutated regions. White British ancestry dominated among donors, who included more females, and clonal diversity was possibly underestimated.

Germline CDR1 and CDR2: MNHEY and SMNVEV (reference sequence). V dropped 5 bases and J dropped 4; count of bases not matched to a gene: 7. CDR3 length: 15 residues. Repertoires were generated with immunoSEQ multiplex PCR, while TCRdb's copy carries only in-frame clones and drops some. The sample yields 80,000 or so clones, about nine tenths seen once. Points on this clone: Its antigen is still unknown.

The clonotype originates from an adult in good health. The rearrangement uses TRBV27 and TRBJ1-2; 10 bases match TRBD1. The specimen was peripheral blood, collected on day 0 of AZD1222 vaccination. The CDR3 nucleotides read TGTGCCAGCAGTCCACAGACAGGGGGCTTCTATGGCTACACCTTC. It codes for CASSPQTGGFYGYTF.